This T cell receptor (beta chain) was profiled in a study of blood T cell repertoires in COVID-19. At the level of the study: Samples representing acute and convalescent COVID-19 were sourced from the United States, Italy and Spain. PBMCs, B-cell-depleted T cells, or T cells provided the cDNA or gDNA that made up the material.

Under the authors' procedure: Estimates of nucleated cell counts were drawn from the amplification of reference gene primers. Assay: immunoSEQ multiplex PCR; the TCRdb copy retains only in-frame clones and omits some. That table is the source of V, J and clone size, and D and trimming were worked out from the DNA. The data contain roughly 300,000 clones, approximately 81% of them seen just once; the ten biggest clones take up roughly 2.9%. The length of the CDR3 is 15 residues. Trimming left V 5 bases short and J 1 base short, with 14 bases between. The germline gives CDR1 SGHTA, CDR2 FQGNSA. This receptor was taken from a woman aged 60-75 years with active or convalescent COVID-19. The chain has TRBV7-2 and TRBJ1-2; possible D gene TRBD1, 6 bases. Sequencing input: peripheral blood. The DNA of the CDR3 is TGTGCCAGCAGCCATCAGACAGGAATTAACTATGGCTACACCTTC. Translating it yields CASSHQTGINYGYTF. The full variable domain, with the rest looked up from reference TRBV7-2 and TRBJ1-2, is GAGVSQSPSNKVTEKGKDVELRCDPISGHTALYWYRQSLGQGLEFLIYFQGNSAPDKSGLPSDRFSAERTGGSVSTLTIQRTQQEDSAVYLCASSHQTGINYGYTFGSGTRLTVV.